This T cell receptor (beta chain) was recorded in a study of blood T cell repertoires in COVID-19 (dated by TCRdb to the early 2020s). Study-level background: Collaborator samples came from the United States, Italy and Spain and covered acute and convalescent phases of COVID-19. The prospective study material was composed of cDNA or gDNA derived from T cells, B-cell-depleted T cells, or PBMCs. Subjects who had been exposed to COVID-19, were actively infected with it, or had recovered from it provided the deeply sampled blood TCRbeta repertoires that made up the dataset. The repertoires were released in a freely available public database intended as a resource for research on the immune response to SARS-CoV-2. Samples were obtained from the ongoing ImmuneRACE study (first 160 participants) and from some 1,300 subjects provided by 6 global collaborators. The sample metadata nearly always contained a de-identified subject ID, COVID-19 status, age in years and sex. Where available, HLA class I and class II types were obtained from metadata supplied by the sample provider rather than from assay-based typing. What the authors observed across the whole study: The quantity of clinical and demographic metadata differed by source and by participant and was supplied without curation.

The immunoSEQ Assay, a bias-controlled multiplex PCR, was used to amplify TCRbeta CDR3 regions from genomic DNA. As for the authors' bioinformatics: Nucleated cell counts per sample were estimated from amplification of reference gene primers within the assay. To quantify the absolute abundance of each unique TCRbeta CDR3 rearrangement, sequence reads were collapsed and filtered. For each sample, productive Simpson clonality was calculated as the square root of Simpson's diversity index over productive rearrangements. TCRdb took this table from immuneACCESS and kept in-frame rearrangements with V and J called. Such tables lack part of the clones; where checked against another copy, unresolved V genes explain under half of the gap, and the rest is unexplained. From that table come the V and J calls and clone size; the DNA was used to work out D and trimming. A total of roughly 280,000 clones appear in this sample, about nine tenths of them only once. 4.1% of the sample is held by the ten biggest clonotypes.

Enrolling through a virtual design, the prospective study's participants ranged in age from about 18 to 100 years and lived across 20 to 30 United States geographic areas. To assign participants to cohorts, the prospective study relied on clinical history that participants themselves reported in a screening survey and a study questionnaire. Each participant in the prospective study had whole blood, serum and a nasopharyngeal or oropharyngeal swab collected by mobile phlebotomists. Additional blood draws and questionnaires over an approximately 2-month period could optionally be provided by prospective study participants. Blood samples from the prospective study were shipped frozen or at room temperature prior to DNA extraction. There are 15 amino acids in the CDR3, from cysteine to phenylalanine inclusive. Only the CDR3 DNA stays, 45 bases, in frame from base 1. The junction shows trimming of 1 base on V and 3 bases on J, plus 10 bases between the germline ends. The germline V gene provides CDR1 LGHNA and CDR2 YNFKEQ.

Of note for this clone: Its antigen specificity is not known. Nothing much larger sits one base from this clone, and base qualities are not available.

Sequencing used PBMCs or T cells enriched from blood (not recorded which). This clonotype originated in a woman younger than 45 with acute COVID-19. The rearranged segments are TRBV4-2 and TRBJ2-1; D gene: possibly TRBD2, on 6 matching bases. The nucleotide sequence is TGTGCCAGCAGCCAAGGGGGCGGGGACTACAATGAGCAGTTCTTC. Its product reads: CASSQGGGDYNEQFF.